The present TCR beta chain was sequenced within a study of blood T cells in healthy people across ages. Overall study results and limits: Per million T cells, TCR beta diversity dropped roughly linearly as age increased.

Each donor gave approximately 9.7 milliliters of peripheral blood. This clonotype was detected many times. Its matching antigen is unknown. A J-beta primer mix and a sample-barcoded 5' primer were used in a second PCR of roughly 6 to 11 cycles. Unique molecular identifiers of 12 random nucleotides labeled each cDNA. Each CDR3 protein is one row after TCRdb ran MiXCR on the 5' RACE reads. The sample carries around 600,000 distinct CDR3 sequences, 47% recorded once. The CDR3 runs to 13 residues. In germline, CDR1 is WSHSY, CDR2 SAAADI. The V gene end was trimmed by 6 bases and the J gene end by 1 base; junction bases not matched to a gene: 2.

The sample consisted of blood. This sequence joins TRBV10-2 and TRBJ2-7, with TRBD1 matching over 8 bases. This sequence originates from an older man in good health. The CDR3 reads CASRGQVSYEQYF. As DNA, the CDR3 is TGCGCCAGCAGGGGACAGGTGTCCTACGAGCAGTACTTC.